What follows describes a single TCR beta chain. Antigen: not known. The data are from a study of siplizumab effects on memory and regulatory T cells. The CDR3 contains 14 residues. CDR1 and CDR2 (germline): SQVTM, ANQGSEA. V lost 6 bases to trimming and J lost 6 bases, with 17 bases between them. Study-level results: Both greater diversity than memory cells and a major contribution to the alloresponse seemed to characterize naive T cells. Unstimulated subsets were the mapping target of only a minor fraction of alloreactive clones. The average Treg-derived proportion among mappable alloreactive CD4+ clones was 65% to 80% with siplizumab versus about 27% in controls.

Sequencing of each sample assayed roughly 10^5 TCR templates. Some clones are missing from TCRdb's copy, which holds only in-frame ones; the method was immunoSEQ multiplex PCR. This sample has 37,000 or so clones, with roughly 90% found just once. The source of this sequence is a human donor in good health. Source material: naive CD4+ T cells sorted from blood. The V and J genes are TRBV29-1 and TRBJ1-4; a possible D gene is TRBD1 (6 bases). CDR3 region: CSVARTVRDEKLFF. For the CDR3, the DNA is TGCAGCGTGGCTCGGACAGTCCGTGATGAAAAACTGTTTTTT.